This T cell receptor beta chain was observed in a study of Graves' ophthalmopathy and Graves' hyperthyroidism. Beta-chain TCR CDR3 regions were amplified from RNA transcripts. A first-round RT-PCR used HTBI primers, followed by a second-round multiplex PCR. TCRdb independently ran MiXCR on the multiplex PCR reads; one entry per CDR3 protein. The table has about 150,000 distinct CDR3 sequences, roughly two fifths seen once. Thyroid ultrasound, orbital computed tomography, TRAb, serum thyroxine and clinical symptoms formed the basis of diagnosis. V gave up 3 bases and J gave up 4 bases, with 9 bases separating them. CDR1 is SNHLY and CDR2 is FYNNEI in the germline V gene. This CDR3 contains 13 residues.

This clonotype was obtained from a middle-aged woman with Graves' ophthalmopathy. Sequencing input: peripheral blood. The J gene is TRBJ2-5, the V gene TRBV2, with D possibly being TRBD1 or TRBD2 (5 bases each). The CDR3 spells CASSEGDAETQYF. The CDR3 DNA is TGTGCCAGCAGTGAGGGGGACGCAGAGACCCAGTACTTC.